One T cell receptor (beta chain) is described in this entry. As yet, its antigen is unknown. The PCR made use of 60 Vbeta and 13 Jbeta primers. Source study methods: Approximately 73 million unique TCR beta chains, some 9.9 million shared, were counted in a later analysis. The data were produced by immunoSEQ multiplex PCR, yet TCRdb's version contains in-frame clones alone and is incomplete. V and J calls and clone size are copied from that table; D and trimming were computed from the DNA. The profile shows about 150,000 clones, 55% to 75% of them singletons. Germline values: CDR1 SGDLS, CDR2 YYNGEE. V shed 4 bases, J shed 8 bases, and the junction held 8 bases outside the gene matches. The CDR3 has 14 amino acids. This entry belongs to a study of cytomegalovirus exposure and HLA in healthy donors. The wider study: An earlier analysis identified under 130 million unique TCR beta sequences in about 200 million T cells. General study findings and limits: In the analysis, some V segments, TRBV6-2 and TRBV6-3 included, were excluded as indistinguishable. Sequence variants that were highly shared formed a cluster that was likely a sequencing artifact.

The receptor was derived from a woman aged 55-70 years in good health and CMV-seropositive. The sequencing input was PBMCs. The V call is TRBV9, the J call TRBJ2-1; 8 bases are a match to TRBD1. The CDR3 DNA follows: TGTGCCAGCAGCCCATGGACAGGGAGCCATGAGCAGTTCTTC. Its translation: CASSPWTGSHEQFF.